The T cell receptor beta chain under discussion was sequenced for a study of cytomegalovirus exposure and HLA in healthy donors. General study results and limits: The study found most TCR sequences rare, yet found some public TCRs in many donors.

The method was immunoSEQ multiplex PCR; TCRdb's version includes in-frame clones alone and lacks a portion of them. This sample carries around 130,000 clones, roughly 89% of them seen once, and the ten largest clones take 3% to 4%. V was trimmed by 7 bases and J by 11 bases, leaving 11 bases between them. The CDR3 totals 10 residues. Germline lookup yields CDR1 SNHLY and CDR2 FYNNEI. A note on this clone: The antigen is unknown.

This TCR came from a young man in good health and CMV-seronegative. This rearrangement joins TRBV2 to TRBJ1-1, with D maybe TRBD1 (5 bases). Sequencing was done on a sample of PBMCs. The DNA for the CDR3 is TGTGCCAGCATGGACATTGCGGCTTTCTTT. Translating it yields CASMDIAAFF.